These 10 T cell receptor beta chains were all obtained from the same sample, sequenced in a study of early T cells in non-severe SARS-CoV-2 infection. From the 5' RACE reads, TCRdb called clonotypes with MiXCR, one entry per CDR3 protein. The sample lists 20,000 to 30,000 distinct CDR3 sequences, roughly 4% occurring once. The specimen was whole blood. The receptors here all came from an adult who was a healthcare worker with PCR-confirmed SARS-CoV-2 infection or an uninfected control (not recorded which).

This clonotype appeared many times. The chain couples TRBV7-8 to TRBJ2-1; 9 positions match TRBD1. The V gene end was trimmed by 2 bases and the J gene end by 14 bases; junction bases not matched to a gene: 4. This CDR3 is 12 amino acids long. Germline CDR1 reads SGHVS; CDR2 reads FQNEAQ. CDR3 region: CASSLLDRGKFF. CDR3 nucleotides: TGTGCCAGCAGCTTATTAGACAGGGGGAAGTTCTTC.

This clonotype was detected ten times or more. CDR3 DNA: TGTGCCAGCTCCTTACCGACGAGGGGTGGCAATCAGCCCCAGCATTTT. Protein: CASSLPTRGGNQPQHF. V is TRBV7-2 and J is TRBJ1-5; D perhaps matches TRBD1 (5 bases). V lost 8 bases, J lost 2 bases, and 19 bases lay in between. The length of the CDR3 is 16 residues. The germline gives CDR1 SGHTA, CDR2 FQGNSA.

CDR3 protein: CASHAGLAGVAEQFF. In nucleotides, the CDR3 is TGTGCCAGCCATGCGGGACTAGCGGGAGTAGCTGAGCAGTTCTTC. The chain links TRBV12-3 or TRBV12-4 to TRBJ2-1; TRBD2 aligns across 14 bases. The junction had 9 bases not matched to a gene; V was cut back by 8 bases and J by 9 bases. CDR3 length: 15 amino acids.

This clonotype has only a few counts. The V and J genes are TRBV20-1 and TRBJ2-1; 14 bases are a match to TRBD2. CDR1 and CDR2 from the germline V gene are DFQATT and SNEGSKA (reference sequence). This CDR3 comprises 19 residues. J lost 2 bases, V lost 1 base, and 10 bases had no gene match. CDR3 coding DNA: TGCAGTGCTAGAGGAATGCCCGGGACTAGCGGGAGAACCTACAATGAGCAGTTCTTC. This translates into CSARGMPGTSGRTYNEQFF.

This clonotype was picked up many times. The chain recombines TRBV28 with TRBJ2-4; no clear D. Trimming cost V 6 bases and J 0 bases, with 15 bases left between them. Germline V CDR1 and CDR2: MDHEN, SYDVKM. The CDR3 sequence is 16 residues long. The CDR3 spells CASSPQATRAKNIQYF. Here the CDR3 DNA reads TGTGCCAGCAGCCCCCAGGCGACCAGAGCCAAAAACATTCAGTACTTC.

This clonotype was observed many times. This sequence joins TRBV5-5 and TRBJ1-1; D uncertain. The CDR3 totals 15 residues. The V and J ends lost 4 bases and 6 bases respectively, with 19 bases between them. CDR1 and CDR2 (germline): SGHKS, YYEKEE (reference sequence). CDR3 bases: TGTGCCAGCAGCCGAAGTGCGGGGATGGGCCCTGAAGCTTTCTTT. Protein: CASSRSAGMGPEAFF. Complete variable domain (other parts from reference TRBV5-5 and TRBJ1-1): DAGVTQSPTHLIKTRGQQVTLRCSPISGHKSVSWYQQVLGQGPQFIFQYYEKEERGRGNFPDRFSARQFPNYSSELNVNALLLGDSALYLCASSRSAGMGPEAFFGQGTRLTVV.

For this clonotype: A much larger clone lies one base from this, so it may be a read error. V usage is TRBV5-1 and J usage is TRBJ2-7; 10 nucleotides agree with TRBD2. The CDR3 is 16 amino acids. Germline V gives CDR1 SGHRS, CDR2 YFSETQ. This chain's CDR3 is CANSLMTSGLAYEQYF. CDR3 nucleotide sequence: TGCGCCAACAGCTTGATGACTAGCGGGCTAGCCTACGAGCAGTACTTC. The whole variable domain, filled in from reference TRBV5-1 and TRBJ2-7, reads KAGVTQTPRYLIKTRGQQVTLSCSPISGHRSVSWYQQTPGQGLQFLFEYFSETQRNKGNFPGRFSGRQFSNSRSEMNVSTLELGDSALYLCANSLMTSGLAYEQYFGPGTRLTVT.

This clonotype was seen only a few times. V and J are TRBV28 and TRBJ2-7; TRBD2 matches 13 bases. The J segment lost 5 bases and the V segment lost 7 bases, leaving 11 bases of the junction unmatched. This CDR3 spans 16 amino acids. In germline, CDR1 is MDHEN, CDR2 SYDVKM. CDR3 sequence reads: CASTPRTSGRRHEQYF. In nucleotides, the CDR3 is TGTGCCAGCACCCCTCGGACTAGCGGGAGAAGGCACGAGCAGTACTTC.

This clonotype was counted at least ten times. Here the CDR3 reads CASSLGRYQETQYF. CDR3 nucleotide sequence: TGTGCCAGCAGTTTGGGGAGATACCAAGAGACCCAGTACTTC. The rearrangement uses TRBV12-3 or TRBV12-4 and TRBJ2-5; D is perhaps TRBD2 (5 bases). V gave up 3 bases and J gave up 0 bases, with 8 bases separating them. CDR3 length: 14 residues.

This clonotype was observed at least ten times. The chain is built from TRBV27 and TRBJ2-1; 12 bases are a match to TRBD2. The junction had 13 bases not matched to a gene; V was cut back by 4 bases and J by 9 bases. Germline values: CDR1 MNHEY, CDR2 SMNVEV (reference sequence). The length of the CDR3 is 17 residues. CDR3 sequence: CASSSLLSSGRAREQFF. Written as DNA, the CDR3 is TGTGCCAGCAGTTCCCTCCTCTCTAGCGGGAGGGCCCGTGAGCAGTTCTTC.